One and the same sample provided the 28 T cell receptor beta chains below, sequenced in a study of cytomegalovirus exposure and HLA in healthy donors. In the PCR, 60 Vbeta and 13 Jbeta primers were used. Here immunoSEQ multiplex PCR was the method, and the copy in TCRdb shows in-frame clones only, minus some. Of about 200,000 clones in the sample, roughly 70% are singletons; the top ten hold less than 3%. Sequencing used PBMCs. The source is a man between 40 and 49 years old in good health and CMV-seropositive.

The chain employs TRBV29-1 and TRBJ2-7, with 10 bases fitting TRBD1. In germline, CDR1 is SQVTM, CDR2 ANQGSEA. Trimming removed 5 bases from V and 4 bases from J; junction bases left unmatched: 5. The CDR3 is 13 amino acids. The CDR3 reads CSVRQGAWYEQYF. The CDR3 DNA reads TGCAGCGTTAGACAGGGGGCGTGGTACGAGCAGTACTTC.

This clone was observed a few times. The CDR3 sequence is CASSQLNMNTEAFF. The CDR3 nucleotides read TGTGCCAGCAGCCAACTCAACATGAACACTGAAGCTTTCTTT. The V call is TRBV4-2, the J call TRBJ1-1; the D is unclear. The CDR3 is 14 amino acids. V lost 2 bases, J lost 0 bases, and 7 bases lay in between. The germline V gene has CDR1 LGHNA and CDR2 YNFKEQ.

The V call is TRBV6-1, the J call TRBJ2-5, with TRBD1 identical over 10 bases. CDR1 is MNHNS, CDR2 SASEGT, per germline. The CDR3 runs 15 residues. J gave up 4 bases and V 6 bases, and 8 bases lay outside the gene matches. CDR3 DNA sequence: TGTGCCAGCAGGGGACAGGGGATAGTAGGAGAGACCCAGTACTTC. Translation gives CASRGQGIVGETQYF.

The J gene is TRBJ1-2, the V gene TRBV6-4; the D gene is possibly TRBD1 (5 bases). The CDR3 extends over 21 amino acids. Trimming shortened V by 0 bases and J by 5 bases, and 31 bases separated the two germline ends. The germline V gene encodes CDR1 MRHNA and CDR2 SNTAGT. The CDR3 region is CASSDSNRAYEKGKFLYGYTF. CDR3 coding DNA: TGTGCCAGCAGTGACTCGAATCGGGCGTACGAAAAGGGGAAGTTTTTGTATGGCTACACCTTC.

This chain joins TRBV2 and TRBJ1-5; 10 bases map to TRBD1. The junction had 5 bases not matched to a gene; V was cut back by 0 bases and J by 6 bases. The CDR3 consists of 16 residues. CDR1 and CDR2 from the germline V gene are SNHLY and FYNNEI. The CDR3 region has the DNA TGTGCCAGCAGTGAAGCGGCGGGGGACAGGGGTCAGCCCCAGCATTTT. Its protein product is CASSEAAGDRGQPQHF.

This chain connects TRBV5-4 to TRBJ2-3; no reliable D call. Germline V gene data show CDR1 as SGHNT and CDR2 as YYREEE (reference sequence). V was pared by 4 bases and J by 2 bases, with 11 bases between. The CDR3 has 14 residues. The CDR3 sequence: CASSPRFFTDTQYF. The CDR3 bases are TGTGCCAGCAGCCCGCGGTTTTTCACAGATACGCAGTATTTT.

In nucleotides, the CDR3 is TGTGCCACCAGCAGAGGGGGAGGGAACAAGGATACGCAGTATTTT. It is translated as CATSRGGGNKDTQYF. The chain uses TRBV15 and TRBJ2-3, with 7 positions matching TRBD2. Losses at the gene ends were 1 base for V and 6 bases for J; bases not matched to a gene: 7. Germline V gene lookup returns CDR1 LNHNV and CDR2 YYDKDF (reference sequence). The CDR3 runs 15 residues.

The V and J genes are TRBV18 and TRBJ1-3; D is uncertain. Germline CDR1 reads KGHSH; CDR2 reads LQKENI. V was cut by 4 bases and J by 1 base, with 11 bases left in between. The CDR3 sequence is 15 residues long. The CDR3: CASSRPPGSGNTIYF. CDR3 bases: TGTGCCAGCTCACGACCCCCGGGGTCTGGAAACACCATATATTTT.

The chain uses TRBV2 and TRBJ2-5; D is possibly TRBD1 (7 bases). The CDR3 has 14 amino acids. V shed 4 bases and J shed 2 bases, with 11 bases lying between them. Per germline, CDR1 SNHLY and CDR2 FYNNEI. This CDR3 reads CASSGSGGQETQYF. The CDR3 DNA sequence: TGTGCCAGCAGTGGGTCAGGGGGGCAAGAGACCCAGTACTTC.

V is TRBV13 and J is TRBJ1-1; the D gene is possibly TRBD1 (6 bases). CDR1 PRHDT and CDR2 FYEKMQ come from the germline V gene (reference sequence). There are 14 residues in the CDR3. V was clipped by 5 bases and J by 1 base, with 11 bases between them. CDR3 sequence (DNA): TGTGCCAGCAGCGCGAAAGGGGGGAACACTGAAGCTTTCTTT. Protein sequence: CASSAKGGNTEAFF.

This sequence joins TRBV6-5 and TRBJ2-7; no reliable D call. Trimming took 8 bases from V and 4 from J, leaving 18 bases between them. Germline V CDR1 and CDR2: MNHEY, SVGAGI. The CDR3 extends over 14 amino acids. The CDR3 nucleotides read TGTGCCAGCGGGCAAAAATTAAGTAGGTACGAGCAGTACTTC. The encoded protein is CASGQKLSRYEQYF.

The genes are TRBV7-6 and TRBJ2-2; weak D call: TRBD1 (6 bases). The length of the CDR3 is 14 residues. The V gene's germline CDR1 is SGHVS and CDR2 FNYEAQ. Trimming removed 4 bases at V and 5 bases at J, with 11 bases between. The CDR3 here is CASSSNQGTGELFF. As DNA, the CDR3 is TGTGCCAGCAGCTCCAATCAGGGGACCGGGGAGCTGTTTTTT.

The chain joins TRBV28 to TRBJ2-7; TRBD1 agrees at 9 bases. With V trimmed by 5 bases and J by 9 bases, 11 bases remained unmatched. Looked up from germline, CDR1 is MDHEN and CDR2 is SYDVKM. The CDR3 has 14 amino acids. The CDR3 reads CASSTRGDRAGQYF. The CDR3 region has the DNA TGTGCCAGCAGTACCCGGGGGGACAGGGCCGGGCAGTACTTC.

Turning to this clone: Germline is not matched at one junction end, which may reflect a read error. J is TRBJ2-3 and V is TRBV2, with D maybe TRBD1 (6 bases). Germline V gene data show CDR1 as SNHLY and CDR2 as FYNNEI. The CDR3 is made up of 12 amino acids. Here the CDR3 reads CAPSPGGTTPYF. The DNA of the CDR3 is TGTGCCCCCTCTCCTGGGGGCACCACGCCGTATTTT.

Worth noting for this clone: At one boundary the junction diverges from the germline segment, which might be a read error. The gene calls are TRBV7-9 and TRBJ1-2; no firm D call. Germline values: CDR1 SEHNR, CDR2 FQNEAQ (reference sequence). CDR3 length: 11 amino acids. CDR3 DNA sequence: TGTTCCAGCAGTCGGGACTATGGCTACACCTTC. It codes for CSSSRDYGYTF.

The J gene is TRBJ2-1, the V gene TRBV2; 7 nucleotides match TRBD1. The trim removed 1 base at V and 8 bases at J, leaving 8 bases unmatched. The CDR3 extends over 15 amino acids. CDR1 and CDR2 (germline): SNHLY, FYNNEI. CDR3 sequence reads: CASSEVGFTGDEQFF. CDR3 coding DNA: TGTGCCAGCAGTGAAGTGGGGTTTACAGGGGATGAGCAGTTCTTC.

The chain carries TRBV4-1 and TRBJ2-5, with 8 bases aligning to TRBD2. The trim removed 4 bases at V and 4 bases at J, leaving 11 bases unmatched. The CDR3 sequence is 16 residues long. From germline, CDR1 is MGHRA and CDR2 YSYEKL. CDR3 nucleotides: TGCGCCAGCAGCCGCCTTACACGGGGGGGCGGAGAGACCCAGTACTTC. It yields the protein CASSRLTRGGGETQYF.

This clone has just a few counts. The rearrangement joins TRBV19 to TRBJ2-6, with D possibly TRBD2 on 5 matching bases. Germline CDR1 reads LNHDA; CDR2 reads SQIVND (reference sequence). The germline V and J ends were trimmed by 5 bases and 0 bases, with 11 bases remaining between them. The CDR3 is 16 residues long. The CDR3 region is CASSVDGVSGANVLTF. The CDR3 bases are TGTGCCAGTAGTGTTGACGGGGTCTCTGGGGCCAACGTCCTGACTTTC.

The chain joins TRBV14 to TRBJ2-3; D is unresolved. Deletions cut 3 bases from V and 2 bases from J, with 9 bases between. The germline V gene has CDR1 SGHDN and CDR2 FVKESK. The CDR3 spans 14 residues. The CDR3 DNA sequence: TGTGCCAGCAGCCACTCCTCGTCCACAGATACGCAGTATTTT. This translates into CASSHSSSTDTQYF.

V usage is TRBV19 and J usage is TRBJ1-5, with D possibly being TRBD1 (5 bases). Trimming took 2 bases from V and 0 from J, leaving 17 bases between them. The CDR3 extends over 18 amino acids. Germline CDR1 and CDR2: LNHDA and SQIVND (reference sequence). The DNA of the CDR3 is TGTGCCAGTAGTATATCTCAGGGTGAGTTGGTTAGCAATCAGCCCCAGCATTTT. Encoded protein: CASSISQGELVSNQPQHF.

The CDR3 DNA sequence: TGTGCCAGTCTGGCGCAGGGCGATGAAGCTTTCTTT. Its translation: CASLAQGDEAFF. V gene TRBV7-2 combines with J gene TRBJ1-1; TRBD1 might be the D (5 bases). The CDR3 consists of 12 residues. Trimming pared 9 bases from V and 7 bases from J, leaving 15 bases between. Per germline, CDR1 SGHTA and CDR2 FQGNSA.

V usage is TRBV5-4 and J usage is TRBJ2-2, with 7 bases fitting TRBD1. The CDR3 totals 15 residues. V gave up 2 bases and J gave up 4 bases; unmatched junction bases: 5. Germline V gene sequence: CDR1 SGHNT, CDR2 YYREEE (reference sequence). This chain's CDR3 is CASSLSTGTTGELFF. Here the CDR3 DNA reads TGTGCCAGCAGCTTATCGACAGGGACCACCGGGGAGCTGTTTTTT.

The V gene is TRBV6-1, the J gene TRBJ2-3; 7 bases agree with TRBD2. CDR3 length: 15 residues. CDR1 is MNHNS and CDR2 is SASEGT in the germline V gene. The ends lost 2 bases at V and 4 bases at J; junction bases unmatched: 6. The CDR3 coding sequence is TGTGCCAGCAGTGAATTGCGGGGGAGGGCAGATACGCAGTATTTT. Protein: CASSELRGRADTQYF.

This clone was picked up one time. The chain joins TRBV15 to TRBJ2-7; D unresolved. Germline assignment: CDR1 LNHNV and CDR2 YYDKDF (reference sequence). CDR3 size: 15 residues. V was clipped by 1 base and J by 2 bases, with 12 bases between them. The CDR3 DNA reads TGTGCCACCAGCAGAGGAGGCTCGGGTCCCTACGAGCAGTACTTC. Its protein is CATSRGGSGPYEQYF.

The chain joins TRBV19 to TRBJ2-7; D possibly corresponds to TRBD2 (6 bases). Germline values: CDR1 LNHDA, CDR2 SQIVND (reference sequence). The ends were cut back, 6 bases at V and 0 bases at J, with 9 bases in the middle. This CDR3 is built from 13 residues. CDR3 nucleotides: TGTGCCAGTAGCGGGGGTGCCTCCTACGAGCAGTACTTC. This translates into CASSGGASYEQYF. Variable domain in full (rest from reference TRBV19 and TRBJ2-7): DGGITQSPKYLFRKEGQNVTLSCEQNLNHDAMYWYRQDPGQGLRLIYYSQIVNDFQKGDIAEGYSVSREKKESFPLTVTSAQKNPTAFYLCASSGGASYEQYFGPGTRLTVT.

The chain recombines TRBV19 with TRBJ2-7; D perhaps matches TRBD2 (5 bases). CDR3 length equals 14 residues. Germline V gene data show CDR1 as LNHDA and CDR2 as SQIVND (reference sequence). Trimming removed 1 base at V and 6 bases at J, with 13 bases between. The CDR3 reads CASSIGGGPCEQYF. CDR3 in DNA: TGTGCCAGTAGTATAGGTGGAGGACCCTGCGAGCAGTACTTC.

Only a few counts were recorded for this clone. The CDR3 DNA sequence: TGTGCCAGCAGCTCGAACAGGGGACGTGGAGAGACCCAGTACTTC. The encoded protein is CASSSNRGRGETQYF. The chain recombines TRBV11-2 with TRBJ2-5; TRBD1 aligns across 7 bases. Germline V CDR1 and CDR2: SGHAT, FQNNGV. This CDR3 spans 15 amino acids. V trimming: 4 bases; J trimming: 4 bases; junction bases outside the gene matches: 9.

CDR3 DNA: TGTGCCAGCAGTTTAAGGACAGGAAACACCATATATTTT. Translation gives CASSLRTGNTIYF. The chain uses TRBV27 and TRBJ1-3; D might be TRBD1 (5 bases). The V gene's germline CDR1 is MNHEY and CDR2 SMNVEV (reference sequence). V dropped 2 bases and J dropped 4 bases, with 6 bases sitting between them. The CDR3 totals 13 residues.